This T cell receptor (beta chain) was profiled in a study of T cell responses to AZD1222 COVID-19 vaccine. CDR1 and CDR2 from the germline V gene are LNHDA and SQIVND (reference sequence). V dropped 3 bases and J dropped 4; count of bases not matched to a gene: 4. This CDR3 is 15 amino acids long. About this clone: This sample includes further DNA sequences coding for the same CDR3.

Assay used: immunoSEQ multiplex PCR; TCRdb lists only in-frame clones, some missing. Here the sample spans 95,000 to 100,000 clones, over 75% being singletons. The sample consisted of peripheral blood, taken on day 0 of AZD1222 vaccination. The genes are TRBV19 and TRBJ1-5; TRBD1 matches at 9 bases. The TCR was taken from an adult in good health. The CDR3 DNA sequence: TGTGCCAGTAGTATTGAGGGGACAGGGAATCAGCCCCAGCATTTT. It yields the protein CASSIEGTGNQPQHF.